This is a list of T cell receptor beta chains from one sample in a study of shared clonotypes between healthy human individuals. The table came from immunoSEQ multiplex PCR; TCRdb's copy has only in-frame clones and leaves some out. Of roughly 2,000,000 clones listed, 85% to 95% are singletons. Sequencing was carried out using naive CD8+ T cells sorted from blood. These receptor sequences come from a man aged 18 to 29 in good health. CDR3s leave out the opening cysteine and the closing phenylalanine or tryptophan. The order of the fields is CDR3 protein, V gene, J gene.

AWSGSTLFNYGYT	TRBV30	TRBJ1-2
ASSTGTTDYEQY	TRBV2	TRBJ2-7
ASAPRLTGLSSYEQY	TRBV5-1	TRBJ2-7
ASSLDGSSYNEQF	TRBV7-2	TRBJ2-1
ASLLGGRKAF	TRBV30	TRBJ1-1
ASSFAGTADTQY	TRBV27	TRBJ2-3
ASIPDRDYEQY	TRBV2	TRBJ2-7
ASSFGQGHEQY	TRBV5-1	TRBJ2-7
ASSIIGQPNNEQF	TRBV19	TRBJ2-1
ASSLAIGGGGYT	TRBV7-9	TRBJ1-2
ASSESGGADEQY	TRBV25-1	TRBJ2-7
ASSREDTNEKLF	TRBV5-1	TRBJ1-4
ASSLPLGDTQY	TRBV7-9	TRBJ2-3
AISEPQNIYGYT	TRBV10-3	TRBJ1-2
ASLPGLDRVSDEQY	TRBV7-9	TRBJ2-7
ASSPGQGLSGNTIY	TRBV18	TRBJ1-3
ASRLVQKTACSYEQY	TRBV12-2	TRBJ2-7
ASSATGYKNEKLF	TRBV2	TRBJ1-4
ASSKTGSLYGYT	TRBV27	TRBJ1-2
ASSPSGTSQETQY	TRBV27	TRBJ2-5
ASSLRGADNSPLH	TRBV7-3	TRBJ1-6
ASSLSVAGGYEQY	TRBV27	TRBJ2-7
ASSLARATGELF	TRBV7-6	TRBJ2-2
ASSQDWQEQF	TRBV4-3	TRBJ2-1
ASSPATSSTDTQY	TRBV27	TRBJ2-3
ASGDLGKQY	TRBV27	TRBJ2-7
ASRIFEQF	TRBV4-3	TRBJ2-1
ASSLGGNEQF	TRBV5-1	TRBJ2-1
AWSFYSDEQF	TRBV30	TRBJ2-1
ASSVGGHLPEKLF	TRBV9	TRBJ1-4
ASSEGRTGYTYNSPLH	TRBV2	TRBJ1-6
ASSFSLGDRGLYEQY	TRBV27	TRBJ2-7
ATTGAGGNTIY	TRBV7-9	TRBJ1-3
ASSSSGGSSYNEQF	TRBV7-9	TRBJ2-1
ASSFAGTYEQY	TRBV27	TRBJ2-7
ASSLARTGGNEQY	TRBV28	TRBJ2-7
ASSLALDRDEKLF	TRBV28	TRBJ1-4